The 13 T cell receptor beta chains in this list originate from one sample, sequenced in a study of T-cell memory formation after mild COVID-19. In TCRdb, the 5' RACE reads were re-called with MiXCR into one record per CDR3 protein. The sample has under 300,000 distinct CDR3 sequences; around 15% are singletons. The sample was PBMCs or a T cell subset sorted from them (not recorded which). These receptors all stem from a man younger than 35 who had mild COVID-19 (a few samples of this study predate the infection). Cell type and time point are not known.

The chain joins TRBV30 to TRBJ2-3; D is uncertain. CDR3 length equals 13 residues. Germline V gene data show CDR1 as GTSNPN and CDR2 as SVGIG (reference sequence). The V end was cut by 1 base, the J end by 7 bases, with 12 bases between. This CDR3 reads CAWSGALRNTQYF. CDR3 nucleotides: TGTGCCTGGAGTGGCGCTCTTCGAAATACGCAGTATTTT.

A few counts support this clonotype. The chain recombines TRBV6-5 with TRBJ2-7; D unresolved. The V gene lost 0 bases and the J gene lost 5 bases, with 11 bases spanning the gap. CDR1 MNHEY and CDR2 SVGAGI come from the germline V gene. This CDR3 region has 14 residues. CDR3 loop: CASSYSSKMHEQYF. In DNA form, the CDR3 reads TGTGCCAGCAGTTACTCGTCCAAGATGCACGAGCAGTACTTC.

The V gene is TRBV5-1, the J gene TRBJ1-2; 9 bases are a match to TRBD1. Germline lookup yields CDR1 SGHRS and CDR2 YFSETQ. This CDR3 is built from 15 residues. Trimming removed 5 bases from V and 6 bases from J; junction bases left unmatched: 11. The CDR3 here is CASSTDRGSLNGYTF. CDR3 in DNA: TGCGCCAGCAGTACGGACAGGGGTTCACTGAATGGCTACACCTTC.

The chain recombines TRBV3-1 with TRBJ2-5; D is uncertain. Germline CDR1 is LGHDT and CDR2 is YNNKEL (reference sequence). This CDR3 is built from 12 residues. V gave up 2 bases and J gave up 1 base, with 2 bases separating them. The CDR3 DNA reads TGTGCCAGCAGCCAACTCCAAGAGACCCAGTACTTC. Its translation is CASSQLQETQYF.

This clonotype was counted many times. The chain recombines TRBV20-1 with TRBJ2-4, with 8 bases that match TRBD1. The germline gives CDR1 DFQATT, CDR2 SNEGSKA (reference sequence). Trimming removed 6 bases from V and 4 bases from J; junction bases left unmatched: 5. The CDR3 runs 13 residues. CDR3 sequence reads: CSAPDRVKNIQYF. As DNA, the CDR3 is TGCAGTGCCCCGGACAGGGTTAAAAACATTCAGTACTTC.

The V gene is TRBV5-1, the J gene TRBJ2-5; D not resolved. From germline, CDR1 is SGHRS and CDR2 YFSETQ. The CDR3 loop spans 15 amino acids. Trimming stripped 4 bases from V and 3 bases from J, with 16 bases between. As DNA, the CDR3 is TGCGCCAGCAGCCAACTACTGGGTCCCGAAGAGACCCAGTACTTC. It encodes CASSQLLGPEETQYF.

CDR3 nucleotides: TGCGCCAGCAGCCAAGACCCCCCAGGCCCAGCGGGTAATCAGCCCCAGCATTTT. Translated: CASSQDPPGPAGNQPQHF. The V call is TRBV4-3, the J call TRBJ1-5; D unclear. The V and J ends lost 0 bases and 4 bases respectively, with 19 bases between them. Germline CDR1 and CDR2: LGHNA and YSLEER. There are 18 residues in the CDR3.

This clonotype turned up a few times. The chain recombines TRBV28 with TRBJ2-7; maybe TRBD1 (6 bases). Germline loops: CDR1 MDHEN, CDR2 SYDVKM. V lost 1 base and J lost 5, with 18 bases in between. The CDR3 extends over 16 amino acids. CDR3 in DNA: TGTGCCAGCAGTTTATTGGGACATTGGGGAGAGAACGAGCAGTACGTC. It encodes CASSLLGHWGENEQYV.

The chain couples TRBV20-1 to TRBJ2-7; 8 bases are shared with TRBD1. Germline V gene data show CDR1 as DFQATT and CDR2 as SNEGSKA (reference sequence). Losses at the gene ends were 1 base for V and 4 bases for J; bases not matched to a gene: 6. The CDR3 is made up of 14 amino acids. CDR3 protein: CSARVEQGGYEQYV. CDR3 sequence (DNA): TGCAGTGCTAGAGTCGAACAGGGGGGATACGAGCAGTACGTC.

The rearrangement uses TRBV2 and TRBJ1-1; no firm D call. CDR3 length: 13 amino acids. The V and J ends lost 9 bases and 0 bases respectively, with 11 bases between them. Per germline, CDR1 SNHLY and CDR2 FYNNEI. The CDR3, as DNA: TGTGCCAGTGTCAAAGAAATGAACACTGAAGCTTTCTTT. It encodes CASVKEMNTEAFF.

CDR3 sequence reads: CASSVGGRVTDTQYF. The CDR3 region has the DNA TGTGCCAGCAGCGTGGGGGGGCGAGTAACAGATACGCAGTATTTT. The V and J genes are TRBV9 and TRBJ2-3; D possibly corresponds to TRBD2 (7 bases). V was pared by 2 bases and J by 3 bases, with 13 bases between. Germline CDR1 is SGDLS and CDR2 is YYNGEE. This CDR3 is built from 15 residues.

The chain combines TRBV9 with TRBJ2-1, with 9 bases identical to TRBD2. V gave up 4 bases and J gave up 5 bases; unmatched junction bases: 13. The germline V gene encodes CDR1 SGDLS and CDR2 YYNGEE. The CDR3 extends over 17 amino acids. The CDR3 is CASSPRTFSGGHNEQFF. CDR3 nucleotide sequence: TGTGCCAGCAGCCCTCGCACGTTTAGCGGGGGTCACAATGAGCAGTTCTTC. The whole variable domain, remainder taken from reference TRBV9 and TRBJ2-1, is DSGVTQTPKHLITATGQRVTLRCSPRSGDLSVYWYQQSLDQGLQFLIQYYNGEERAKGNILERFSAQQFPDLHSELNLSSLELGDSALYFCASSPRTFSGGHNEQFFGPGTRLTVL.

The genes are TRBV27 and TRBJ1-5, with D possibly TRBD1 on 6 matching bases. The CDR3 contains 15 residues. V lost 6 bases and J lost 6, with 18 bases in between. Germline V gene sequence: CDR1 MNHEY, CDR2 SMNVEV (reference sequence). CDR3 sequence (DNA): TGTGCCAGCAGCCCCGGGGGGCAAGGGCGTCAGCCCCAGCATTTT. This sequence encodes CASSPGGQGRQPQHF.